The sample holds one count of the clone carrying this T cell receptor (beta chain). A much larger clone differs from this one at a single base, so this may be a read error. This entry belongs to a study of Graves' ophthalmopathy and Graves' hyperthyroidism. Across the study: Hyperthyroidism qualified as stable when ophthalmopathy did not develop within 18 months of follow-up.

The CDR3 runs to 17 residues. Germline V lookup: CDR1 SEHNR, CDR2 FQNEAQ (reference sequence). The sequenced template was RNA, covering the TCR beta CDR3 region. HTBI primers served in a first-round RT-PCR, which a second-round multiplex PCR followed. Each CDR3 protein is one row after TCRdb ran MiXCR on the multiplex PCR reads. The table includes over a million distinct CDR3 sequences, 35% to 40% detected once. Pregnancy or lactation, uncontrolled infections and other autoimmune diseases were grounds for excluding patients. The evidence that diagnosis relied on was clinical symptoms, serum thyroxine, TRAb, thyroid ultrasound and orbital computed tomography.

The source of this sequence is an adult man with Graves' hyperthyroidism. The J gene is TRBJ1-3, the V gene TRBV7-9; D perhaps matches TRBD1 (5 bases). Material for sequencing was peripheral blood or thyroid tissue (not recorded which). The CDR3 DNA sequence: TGTGTCAGCAGCTTTGGGGCTAGGGCCCTCTCTGGAAACACCATATATTTT. It specifies CVSSFGARALSGNTIYF.